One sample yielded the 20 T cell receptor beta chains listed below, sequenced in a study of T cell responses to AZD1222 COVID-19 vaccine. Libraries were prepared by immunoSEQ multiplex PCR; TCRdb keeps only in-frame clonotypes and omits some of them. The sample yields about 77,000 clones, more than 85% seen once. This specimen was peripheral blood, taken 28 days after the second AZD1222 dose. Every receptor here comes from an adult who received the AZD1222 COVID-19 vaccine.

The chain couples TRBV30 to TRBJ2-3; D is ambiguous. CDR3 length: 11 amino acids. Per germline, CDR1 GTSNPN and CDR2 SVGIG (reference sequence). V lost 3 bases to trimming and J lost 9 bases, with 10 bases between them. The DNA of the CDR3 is TGTGCCTGGAGCTCTAGGGCCACGCAGTATTTT. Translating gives CAWSSRATQYF.

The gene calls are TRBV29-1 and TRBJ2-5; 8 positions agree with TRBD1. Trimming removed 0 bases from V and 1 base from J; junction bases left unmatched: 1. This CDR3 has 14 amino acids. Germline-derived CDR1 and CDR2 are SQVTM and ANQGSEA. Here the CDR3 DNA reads TGCAGCGTTGAAGAAGGACAGGGCCAAGAGACCCAGTACTTC. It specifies CSVEEGQGQETQYF.

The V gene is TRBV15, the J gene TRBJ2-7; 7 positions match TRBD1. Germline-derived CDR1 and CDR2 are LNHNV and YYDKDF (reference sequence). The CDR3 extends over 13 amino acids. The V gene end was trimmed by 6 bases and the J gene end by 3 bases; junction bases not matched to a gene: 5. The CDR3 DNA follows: TGTGCCACCAGTAGGGACAGAGACTACGAGCAGTACTTC. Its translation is CATSRDRDYEQYF.

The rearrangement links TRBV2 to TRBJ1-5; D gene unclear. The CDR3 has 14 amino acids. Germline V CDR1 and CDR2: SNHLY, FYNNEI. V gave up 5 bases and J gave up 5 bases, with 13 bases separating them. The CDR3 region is CASSNMGRDQPQHF. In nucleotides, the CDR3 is TGTGCCAGCAGTAACATGGGAAGGGATCAGCCCCAGCATTTT.

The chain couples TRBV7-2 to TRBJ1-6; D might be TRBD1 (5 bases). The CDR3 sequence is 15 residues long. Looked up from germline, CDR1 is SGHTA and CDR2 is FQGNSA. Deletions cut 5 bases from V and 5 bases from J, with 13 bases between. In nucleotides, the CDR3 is TGTGCCAGCAGCCCCTCAGGGCCGAATAATTCACCCCTCCACTTT. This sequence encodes CASSPSGPNNSPLHF.

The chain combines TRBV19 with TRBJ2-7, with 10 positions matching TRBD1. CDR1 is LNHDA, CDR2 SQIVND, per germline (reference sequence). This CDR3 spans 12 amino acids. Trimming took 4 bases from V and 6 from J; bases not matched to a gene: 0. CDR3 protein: CASSRDRGEQYF. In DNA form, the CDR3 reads TGTGCCAGTAGTAGGGACAGGGGCGAGCAGTACTTC.

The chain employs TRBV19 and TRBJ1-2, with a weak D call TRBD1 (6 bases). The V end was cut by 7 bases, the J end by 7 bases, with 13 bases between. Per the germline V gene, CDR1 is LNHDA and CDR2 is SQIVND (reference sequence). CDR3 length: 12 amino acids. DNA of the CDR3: TGTGCCAGTACCTCAGGGGATGGTGGCTACACCTTC. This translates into CASTSGDGGYTF.

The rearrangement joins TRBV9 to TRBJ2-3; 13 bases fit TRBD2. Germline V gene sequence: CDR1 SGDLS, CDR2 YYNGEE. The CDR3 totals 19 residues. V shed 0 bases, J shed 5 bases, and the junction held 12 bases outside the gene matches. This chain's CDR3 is CASSVGGTSGITARDTQYF. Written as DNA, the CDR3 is TGTGCCAGCAGCGTAGGTGGGACTAGCGGGATAACAGCACGAGATACGCAGTATTTT. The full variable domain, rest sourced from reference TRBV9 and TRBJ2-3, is DSGVTQTPKHLITATGQRVTLRCSPRSGDLSVYWYQQSLDQGLQFLIQYYNGEERAKGNILERFSAQQFPDLHSELNLSSLELGDSALYFCASSVGGTSGITARDTQYFGPGTRLTVL.

DNA of the CDR3: TGTGCCAGCAGCTCACAGGGGGCCAATCAGCCCCAGCATTTT. Its translation: CASSSQGANQPQHF. This chain connects TRBV5-4 to TRBJ1-5; 9 bases align to TRBD1. Germline CDR1 and CDR2: SGHNT and YYREEE (reference sequence). The CDR3 contains 14 residues. V lost 3 bases to trimming and J lost 3 bases; unmatched junction nucleotides: 1.

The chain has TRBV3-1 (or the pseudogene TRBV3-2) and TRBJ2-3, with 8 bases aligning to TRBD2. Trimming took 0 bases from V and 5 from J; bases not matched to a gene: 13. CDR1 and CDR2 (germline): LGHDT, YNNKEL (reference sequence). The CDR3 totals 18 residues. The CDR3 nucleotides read TGTGCCAGCAGCCAAGAAGGTCTCCGGCTAGCGGGTGTAGATACGCAGTATTTT. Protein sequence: CASSQEGLRLAGVDTQYF.

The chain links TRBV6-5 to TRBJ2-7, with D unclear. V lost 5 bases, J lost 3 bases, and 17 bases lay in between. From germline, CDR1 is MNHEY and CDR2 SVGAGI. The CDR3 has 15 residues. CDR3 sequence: CASSQIDWGNYEQYF. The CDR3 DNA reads TGTGCCAGCAGTCAAATCGACTGGGGAAACTACGAGCAGTACTTC.

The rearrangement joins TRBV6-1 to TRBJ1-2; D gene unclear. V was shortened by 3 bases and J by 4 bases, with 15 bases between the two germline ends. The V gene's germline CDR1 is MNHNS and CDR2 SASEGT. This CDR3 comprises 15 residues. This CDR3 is CASSDLRPTSYGYTF. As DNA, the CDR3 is TGTGCCAGCAGTGATCTTAGACCGACTTCCTATGGCTACACCTTC.

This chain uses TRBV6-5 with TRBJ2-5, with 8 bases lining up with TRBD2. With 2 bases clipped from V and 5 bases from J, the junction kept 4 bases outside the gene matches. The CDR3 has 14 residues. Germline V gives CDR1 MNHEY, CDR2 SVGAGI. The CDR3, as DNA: TGTGCCAGCAGTTACGGGGGACTAGGGGAGACCCAGTACTTC. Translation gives CASSYGGLGETQYF.

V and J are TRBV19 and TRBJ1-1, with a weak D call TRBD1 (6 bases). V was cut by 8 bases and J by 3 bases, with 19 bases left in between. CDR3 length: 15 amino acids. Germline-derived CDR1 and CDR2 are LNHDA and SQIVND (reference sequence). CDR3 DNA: TGTGCCAGTGGGGGGGGCGATTTTCGGGACACTGAAGCTTTCTTT. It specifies CASGGGDFRDTEAFF.

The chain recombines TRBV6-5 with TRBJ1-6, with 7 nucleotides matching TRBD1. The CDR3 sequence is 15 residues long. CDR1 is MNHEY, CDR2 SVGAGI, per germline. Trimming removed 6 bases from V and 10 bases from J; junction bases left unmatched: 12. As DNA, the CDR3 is TGTGCCAGCAGCCGACAGGGCGGGCCCTACTCACCCCTCCACTTT. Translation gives CASSRQGGPYSPLHF.

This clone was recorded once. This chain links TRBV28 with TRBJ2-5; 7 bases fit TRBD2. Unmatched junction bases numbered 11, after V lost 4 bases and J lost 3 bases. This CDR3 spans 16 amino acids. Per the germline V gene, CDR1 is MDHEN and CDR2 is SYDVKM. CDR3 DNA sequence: TGTGCCAGCAGTTCCCCTCTCCGACTAGCCAAAGAGACCCAGTACTTC. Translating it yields CASSSPLRLAKETQYF.

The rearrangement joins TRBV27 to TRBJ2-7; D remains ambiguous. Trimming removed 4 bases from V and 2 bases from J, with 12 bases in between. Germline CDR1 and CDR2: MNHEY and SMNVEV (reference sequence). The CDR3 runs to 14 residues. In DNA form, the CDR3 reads TGTGCCAGCAGTTCAGACACCAACCCCTACGAGCAGTACTTC. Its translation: CASSSDTNPYEQYF.

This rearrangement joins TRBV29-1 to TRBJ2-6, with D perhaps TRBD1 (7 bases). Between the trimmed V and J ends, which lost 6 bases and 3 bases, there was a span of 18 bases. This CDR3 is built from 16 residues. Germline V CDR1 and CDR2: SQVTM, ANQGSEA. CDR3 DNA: TGCAGCGTCTCCGAAGGAGGGGGCTATGGGGCCAACGTCCTGACTTTC. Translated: CSVSEGGGYGANVLTF.

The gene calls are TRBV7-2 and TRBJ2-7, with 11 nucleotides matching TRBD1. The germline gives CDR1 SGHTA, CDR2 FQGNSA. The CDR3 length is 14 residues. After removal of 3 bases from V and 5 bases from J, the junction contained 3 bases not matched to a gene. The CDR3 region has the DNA TGTGCCAGCAGCTTGGACAGGGGGCAGGACGAGCAGTACTTC. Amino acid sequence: CASSLDRGQDEQYF.

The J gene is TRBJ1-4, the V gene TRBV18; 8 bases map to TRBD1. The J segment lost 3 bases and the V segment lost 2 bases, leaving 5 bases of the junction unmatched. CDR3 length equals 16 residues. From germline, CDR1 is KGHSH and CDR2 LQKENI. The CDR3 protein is CASSPTTGAANEKLFF. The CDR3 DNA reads TGTGCCAGCTCACCAACGACAGGGGCAGCTAATGAAAAACTGTTTTTT. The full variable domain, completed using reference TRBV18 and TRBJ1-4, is NAGVMQNPRHLVRRRGQEARLRCSPMKGHSHVYWYRQLPEEGLKFMVYLQKENIIDESGMPKERFSAEFPKEGPSILRIQQVVRGDSAAYFCASSPTTGAANEKLFFGSGTQLSVL.